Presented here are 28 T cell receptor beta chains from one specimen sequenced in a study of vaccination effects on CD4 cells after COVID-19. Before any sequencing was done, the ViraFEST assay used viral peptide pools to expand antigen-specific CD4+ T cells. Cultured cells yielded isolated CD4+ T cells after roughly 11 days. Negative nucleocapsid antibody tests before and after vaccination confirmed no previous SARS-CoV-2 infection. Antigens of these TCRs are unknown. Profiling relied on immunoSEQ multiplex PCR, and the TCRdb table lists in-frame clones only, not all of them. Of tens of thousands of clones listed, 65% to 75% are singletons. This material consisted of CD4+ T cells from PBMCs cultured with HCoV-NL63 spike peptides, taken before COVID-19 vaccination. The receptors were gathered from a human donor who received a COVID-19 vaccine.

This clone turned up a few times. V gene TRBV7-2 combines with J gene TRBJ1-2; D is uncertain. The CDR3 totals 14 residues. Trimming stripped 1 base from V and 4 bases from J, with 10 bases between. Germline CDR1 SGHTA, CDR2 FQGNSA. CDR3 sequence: CASSLVTESYGYTF. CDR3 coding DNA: TGTGCCAGCAGCTTAGTTACGGAGAGCTATGGCTACACCTTC.

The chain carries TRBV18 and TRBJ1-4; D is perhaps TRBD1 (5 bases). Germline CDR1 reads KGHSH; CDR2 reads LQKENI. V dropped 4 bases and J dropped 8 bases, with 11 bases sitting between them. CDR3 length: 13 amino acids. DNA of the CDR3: TGTGCCAGCTCACGAGACAGAGGGGAAAAACTGTTTTTT. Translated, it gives CASSRDRGEKLFF.

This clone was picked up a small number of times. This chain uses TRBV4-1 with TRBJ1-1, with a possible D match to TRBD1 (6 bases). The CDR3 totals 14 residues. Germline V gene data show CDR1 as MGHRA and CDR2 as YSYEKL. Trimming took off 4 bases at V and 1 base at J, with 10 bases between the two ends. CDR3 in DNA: TGCGCCAGCAGCCCGGCGGGGGCGAACACTGAAGCTTTCTTT. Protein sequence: CASSPAGANTEAFF.

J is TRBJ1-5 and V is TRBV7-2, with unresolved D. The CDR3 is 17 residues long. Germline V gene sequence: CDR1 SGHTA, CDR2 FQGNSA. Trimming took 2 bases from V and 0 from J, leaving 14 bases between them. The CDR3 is CASSLRQVPYSNQPQHF. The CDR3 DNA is TGTGCCAGCAGCTTAAGGCAGGTGCCATATAGCAATCAGCCCCAGCATTTT. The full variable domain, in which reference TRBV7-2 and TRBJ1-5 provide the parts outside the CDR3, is GAGVSQSPSNKVTEKGKDVELRCDPISGHTALYWYRQSLGQGLEFLIYFQGNSAPDKSGLPSDRFSAERTGGSVSTLTIQRTQQEDSAVYLCASSLRQVPYSNQPQHFGDGTRLSIL.

The CDR3 region is CASSSLRGGRAGNEQFF. CDR3 in DNA: TGTGCCAGCAGCTCCCTTAGAGGGGGACGGGCCGGCAATGAGCAGTTCTTC. The rearrangement links TRBV7-9 to TRBJ2-1; TRBD1 might be the D (6 bases). Between the trimmed V and J ends, which lost 4 bases and 6 bases, there was a span of 22 bases. The CDR3 length is 17 residues. Germline V gives CDR1 SEHNR, CDR2 FQNEAQ (reference sequence).

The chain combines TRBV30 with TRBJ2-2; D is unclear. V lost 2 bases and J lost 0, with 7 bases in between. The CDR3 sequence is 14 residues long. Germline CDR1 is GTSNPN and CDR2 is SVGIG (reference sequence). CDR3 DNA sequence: TGTGCCTGGAGTTTGGAGACGAACACCGGGGAGCTGTTTTTT. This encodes CAWSLETNTGELFF.

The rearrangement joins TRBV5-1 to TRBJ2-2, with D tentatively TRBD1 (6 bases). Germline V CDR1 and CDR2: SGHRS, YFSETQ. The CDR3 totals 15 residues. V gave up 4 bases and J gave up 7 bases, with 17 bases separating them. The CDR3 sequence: CASSENRDRIGELFF. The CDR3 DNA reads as TGCGCCAGCAGCGAAAACAGGGATAGGATCGGGGAGCTGTTTTTT.

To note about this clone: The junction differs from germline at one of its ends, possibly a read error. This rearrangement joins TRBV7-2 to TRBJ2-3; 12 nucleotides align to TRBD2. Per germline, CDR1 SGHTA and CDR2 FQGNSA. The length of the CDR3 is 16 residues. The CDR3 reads CASSLAGGTQGDTQYF. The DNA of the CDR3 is TGTGCCAGCAGCCTAGCGGGGGGGACACAGGGAGATACGCAGTATTTT.

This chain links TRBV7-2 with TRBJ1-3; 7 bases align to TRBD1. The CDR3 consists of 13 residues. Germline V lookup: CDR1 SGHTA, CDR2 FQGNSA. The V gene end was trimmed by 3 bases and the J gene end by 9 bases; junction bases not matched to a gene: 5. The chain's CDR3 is CASSFTGASTIYF. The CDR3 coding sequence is TGTGCCAGCAGCTTTACAGGGGCGAGCACCATATATTTT.

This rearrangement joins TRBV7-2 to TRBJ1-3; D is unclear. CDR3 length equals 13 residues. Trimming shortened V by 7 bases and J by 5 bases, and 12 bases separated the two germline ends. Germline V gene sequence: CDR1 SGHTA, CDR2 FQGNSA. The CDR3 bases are TGTGCCAGCATCCCAGGTGGGCGAAACACCATATATTTT. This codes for CASIPGGRNTIYF.

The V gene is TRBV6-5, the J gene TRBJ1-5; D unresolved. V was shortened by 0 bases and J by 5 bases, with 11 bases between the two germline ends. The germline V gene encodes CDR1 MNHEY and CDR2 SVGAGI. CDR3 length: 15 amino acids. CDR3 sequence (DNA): TGTGCCAGCAGTTACTCGTTTGGATCCGATCAGCCCCAGCATTTT. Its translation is CASSYSFGSDQPQHF.

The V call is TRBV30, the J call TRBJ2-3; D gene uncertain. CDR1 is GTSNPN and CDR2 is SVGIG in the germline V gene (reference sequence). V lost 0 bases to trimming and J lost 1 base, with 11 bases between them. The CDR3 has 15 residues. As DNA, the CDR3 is TGTGCCTGGAGTGTAGGTCGTGGGGGCACAGATACGCAGTATTTT. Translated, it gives CAWSVGRGGTDTQYF.

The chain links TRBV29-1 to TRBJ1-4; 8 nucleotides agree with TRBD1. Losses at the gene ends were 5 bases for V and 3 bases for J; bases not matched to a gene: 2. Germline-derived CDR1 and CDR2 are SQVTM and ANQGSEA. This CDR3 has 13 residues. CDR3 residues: CSVQGAPNEKLFF. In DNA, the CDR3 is TGCAGCGTTCAGGGGGCACCTAATGAAAAACTGTTTTTT. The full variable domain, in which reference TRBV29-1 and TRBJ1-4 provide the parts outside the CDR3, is SAVISQKPSRDICQRGTSLTIQCQVDSQVTMMFWYRQQPGQSLTLIATANQGSEATYESGFVIDKFPISRPNLTFSTLTVSNMSPEDSSIYLCSVQGAPNEKLFFGSGTQLSVL.

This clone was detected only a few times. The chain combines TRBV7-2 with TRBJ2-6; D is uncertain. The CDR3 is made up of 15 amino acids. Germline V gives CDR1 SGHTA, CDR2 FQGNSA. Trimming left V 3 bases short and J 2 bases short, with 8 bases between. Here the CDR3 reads CASSFSLAGANVLTF. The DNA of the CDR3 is TGTGCCAGCAGCTTCTCCCTAGCTGGGGCCAACGTCCTGACTTTC.

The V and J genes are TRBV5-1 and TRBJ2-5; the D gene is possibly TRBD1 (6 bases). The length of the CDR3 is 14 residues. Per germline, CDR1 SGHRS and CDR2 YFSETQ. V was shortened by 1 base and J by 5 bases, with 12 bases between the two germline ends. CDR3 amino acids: CASSLSGVRETQYF. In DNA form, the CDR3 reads TGCGCCAGCAGCTTGTCAGGGGTCCGGGAGACCCAGTACTTC.

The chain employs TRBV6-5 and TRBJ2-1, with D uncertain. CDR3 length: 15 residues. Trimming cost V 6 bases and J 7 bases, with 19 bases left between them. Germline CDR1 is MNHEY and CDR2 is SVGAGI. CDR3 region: CASSLGLAEGNEQFF. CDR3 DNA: TGTGCCAGCAGCTTGGGCCTCGCTGAAGGGAATGAGCAGTTCTTC.

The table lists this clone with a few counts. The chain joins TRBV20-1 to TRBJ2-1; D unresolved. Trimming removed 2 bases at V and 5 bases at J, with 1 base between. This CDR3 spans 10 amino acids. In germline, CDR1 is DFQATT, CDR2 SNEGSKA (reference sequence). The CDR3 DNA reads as TGCAGTGCTAGAAACAATGAGCAGTTCTTC. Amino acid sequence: CSARNNEQFF.

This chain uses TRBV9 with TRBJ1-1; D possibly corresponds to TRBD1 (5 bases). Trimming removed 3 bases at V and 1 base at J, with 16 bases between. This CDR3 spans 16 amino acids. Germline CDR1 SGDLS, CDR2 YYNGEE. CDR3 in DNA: TGTGCCAGCAGCGCCGGACCGGGGCAGGGGAACACTGAAGCTTTCTTT. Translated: CASSAGPGQGNTEAFF.

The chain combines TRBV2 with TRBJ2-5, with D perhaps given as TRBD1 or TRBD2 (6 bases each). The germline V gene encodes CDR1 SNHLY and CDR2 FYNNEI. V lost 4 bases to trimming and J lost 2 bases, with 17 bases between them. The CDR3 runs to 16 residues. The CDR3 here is CASSGVEGGLQETQYF. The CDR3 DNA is TGTGCCAGCAGTGGGGTTGAGGGGGGCCTTCAAGAGACCCAGTACTTC. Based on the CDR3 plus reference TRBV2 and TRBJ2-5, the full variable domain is EPEVTQTPSHQVTQMGQEVILRCVPISNHLYFYWYRQILGQKVEFLVSFYNNEISEKSEIFDDQFSVERPDGSNFTLKIRSTKLEDSAMYFCASSGVEGGLQETQYFGPGTRLLVL.

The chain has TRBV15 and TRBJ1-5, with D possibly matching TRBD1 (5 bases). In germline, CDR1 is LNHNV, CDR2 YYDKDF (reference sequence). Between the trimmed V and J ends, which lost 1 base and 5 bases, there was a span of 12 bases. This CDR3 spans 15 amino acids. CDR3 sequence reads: CATSRVDTLYQPQHF. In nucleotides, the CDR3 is TGTGCCACCAGCAGAGTGGACACCCTTTATCAGCCCCAGCATTTT.

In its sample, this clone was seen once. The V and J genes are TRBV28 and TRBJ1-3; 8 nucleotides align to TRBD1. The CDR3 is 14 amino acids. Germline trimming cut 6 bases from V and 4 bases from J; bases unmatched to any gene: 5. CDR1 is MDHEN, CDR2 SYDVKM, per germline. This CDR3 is CASSRTGWGNTIYF. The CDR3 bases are TGTGCCAGCAGCCGGACAGGGTGGGGAAACACCATATATTTT. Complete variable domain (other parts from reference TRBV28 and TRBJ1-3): DVKVTQSSRYLVKRTGEKVFLECVQDMDHENMFWYRQDPGLGLRLIYFSYDVKMKEKGDIPEGYSVSREKKERFSLILESASTNQTSMYLCASSRTGWGNTIYFGEGSWLTVV.

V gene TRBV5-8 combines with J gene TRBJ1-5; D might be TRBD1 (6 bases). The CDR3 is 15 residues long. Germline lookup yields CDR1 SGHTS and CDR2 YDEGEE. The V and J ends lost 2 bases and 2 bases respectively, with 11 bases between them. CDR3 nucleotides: TGTGCCAGCAGCTTTGTCAGGGGTGGCAATCAGCCCCAGCATTTT. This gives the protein CASSFVRGGNQPQHF. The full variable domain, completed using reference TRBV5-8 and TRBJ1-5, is EAGVTQSPTHLIKTRGQQATLRCSPISGHTSVYWYQQALGLGLQFLLWYDEGEERNRGNFPPRFSGRQFPNYSSELNVNALELEDSALYLCASSFVRGGNQPQHFGDGTRLSIL.

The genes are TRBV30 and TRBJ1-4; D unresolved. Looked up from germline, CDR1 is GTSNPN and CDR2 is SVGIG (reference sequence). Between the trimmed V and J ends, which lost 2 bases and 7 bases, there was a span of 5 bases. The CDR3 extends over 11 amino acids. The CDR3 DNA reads TGTGCCTGGAGTTGGGGTGAAAAACTGTTTTTT. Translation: CAWSWGEKLFF.

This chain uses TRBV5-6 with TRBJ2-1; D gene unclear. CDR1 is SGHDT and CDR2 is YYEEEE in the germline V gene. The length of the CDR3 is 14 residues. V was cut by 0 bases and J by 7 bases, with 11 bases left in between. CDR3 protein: CASSLAGQSNEQFF. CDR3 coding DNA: TGTGCCAGCAGCTTGGCCGGGCAGTCGAATGAGCAGTTCTTC.

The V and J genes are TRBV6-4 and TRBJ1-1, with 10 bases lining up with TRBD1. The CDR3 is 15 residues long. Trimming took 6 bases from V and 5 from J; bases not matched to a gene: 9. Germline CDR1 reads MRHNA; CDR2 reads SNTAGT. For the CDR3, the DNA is TGTGCCAGCAGAATCCGGGACAGGGGAGATACTGAAGCTTTCTTT. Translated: CASRIRDRGDTEAFF.

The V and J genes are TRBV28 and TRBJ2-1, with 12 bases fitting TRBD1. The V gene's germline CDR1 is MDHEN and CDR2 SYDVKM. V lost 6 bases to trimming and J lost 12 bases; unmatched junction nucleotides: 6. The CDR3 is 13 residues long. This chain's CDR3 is CASSHGTGGRQFF. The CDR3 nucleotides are TGTGCCAGCAGCCATGGGACAGGGGGCAGGCAGTTCTTC.

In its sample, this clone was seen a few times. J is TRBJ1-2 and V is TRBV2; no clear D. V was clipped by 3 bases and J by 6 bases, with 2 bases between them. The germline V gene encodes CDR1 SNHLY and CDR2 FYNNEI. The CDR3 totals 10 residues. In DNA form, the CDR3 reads TGTGCCAGCAGTGACGATGGCTACACCTTC. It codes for CASSDDGYTF. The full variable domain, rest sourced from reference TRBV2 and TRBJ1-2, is EPEVTQTPSHQVTQMGQEVILRCVPISNHLYFYWYRQILGQKVEFLVSFYNNEISEKSEIFDDQFSVERPDGSNFTLKIRSTKLEDSAMYFCASSDDGYTFGSGTRLTVV.

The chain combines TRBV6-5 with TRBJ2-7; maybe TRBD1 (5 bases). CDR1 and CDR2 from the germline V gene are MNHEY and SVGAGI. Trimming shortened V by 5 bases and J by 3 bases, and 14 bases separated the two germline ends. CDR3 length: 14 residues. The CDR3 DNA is TGTGCCAGCAGTATGATGGTAGGGGTCTACGAGCAGTACGTC. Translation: CASSMMVGVYEQYV.